This entry lists 19 T cell receptor beta chains sequenced from one sample in a study of blood T cell repertoires in COVID-19. The protocol was immunoSEQ multiplex PCR, while the TCRdb copy is restricted to in-frame clones and leaves out a portion. The sample carries under 250,000 clones, roughly 86% recorded once. The sequenced sample consisted of peripheral blood. Every receptor here comes from a woman of 80 years or more with COVID-19, enrolled during active disease.

This chain links TRBV3-1 (or the pseudogene TRBV3-2) with TRBJ2-3, with 10 bases lining up with TRBD1. The germline V gene has CDR1 LGHDT and CDR2 YNNKEL (reference sequence). The CDR3 length is 17 residues. V trimming: 3 bases; J trimming: 1 base; junction bases outside the gene matches: 7. In DNA, the CDR3 is TGTGCCAGCAGCCAGAGGACAGGGGGATTAGGCACAGATACGCAGTATTTT. It yields the protein CASSQRTGGLGTDTQYF.

This clone was observed a handful of times. The chain has TRBV2 and TRBJ1-6; the match to TRBD1 covers 7 bases. The CDR3 consists of 16 residues. Germline CDR1 reads SNHLY; CDR2 reads FYNNEI. Losses at the gene ends were 6 bases for V and 8 bases for J; bases not matched to a gene: 13. The CDR3 region has the DNA TGTGCCAGCAGAAGCCTAGGGGGCAGTTGGGATTCACCCCTCCACTTT. This codes for CASRSLGGSWDSPLHF.

This chain uses TRBV5-1 with TRBJ2-5, with TRBD2 identical over 8 bases. Unmatched junction bases numbered 3, after V lost 3 bases and J lost 5 bases. CDR1 is SGHRS, CDR2 YFSETQ, per germline. CDR3 length: 13 amino acids. CDR3: CASSSPSGETQYF. The CDR3 DNA follows: TGCGCCAGCAGCTCGCCTAGCGGGGAGACCCAGTACTTC.

This clone has just one count. V and J are TRBV7-3 and TRBJ1-1; D may be TRBD1 (5 bases). The V end lost 4 bases, the J end lost 11 bases, and 17 bases lay between the germline ends. The CDR3 is 13 amino acids. Germline values: CDR1 SGHTA, CDR2 FQGTGA. CDR3 sequence reads: CASSSASTTAAFF. DNA for the CDR3: TGTGCCAGCAGCTCCGCCTCAACGACAGCCGCTTTCTTT.

The chain has TRBV4-1 and TRBJ2-3; 8 bases are a match to TRBD2. This CDR3 contains 17 residues. Germline V gives CDR1 MGHRA, CDR2 YSYEKL. J lost 1 base, V lost 0 bases, and 6 bases had no gene match. The CDR3 sequence: CASSQDSAGGRTDTQYF. The CDR3, as DNA: TGCGCCAGCAGCCAAGATTCGGCGGGGGGTCGCACAGATACGCAGTATTTT.

V is TRBV6-2 or TRBV6-3 and J is TRBJ2-5; 9 bases line up with TRBD2. Trimming took 0 bases from V and 2 from J; bases not matched to a gene: 7. The CDR3 length is 17 residues. Germline CDR1 is MNHEY and CDR2 is SVGEGT. The CDR3 spells CASSYSWVAGEQETQYF. For the CDR3, the DNA is TGTGCCAGCAGTTACTCTTGGGTAGCGGGGGAACAAGAGACCCAGTACTTC.

In its sample, this clone was seen once. V gene TRBV19 combines with J gene TRBJ1-2; the D gene is possibly TRBD1 (6 bases). Germline CDR1 LNHDA, CDR2 SQIVND (reference sequence). The V end was cut by 5 bases, the J end by 0 bases, with 22 bases between. The CDR3 totals 18 residues. The CDR3 nucleotides read TGTGCCAGTAGTGACCCCGGCAGGGGCCGAGGGACTAACTATGGCTACACCTTC. Amino acids: CASSDPGRGRGTNYGYTF.

The rearrangement joins TRBV7-2 to TRBJ2-1, with 14 bases matching TRBD2. The CDR3 contains 17 residues. Germline lookup yields CDR1 SGHTA and CDR2 FQGNSA. V was pared by 1 base and J by 6 bases, with 5 bases of the junction left unmatched. The CDR3 region is CASSLVPTSGGANEQFF. CDR3 coding DNA: TGTGCCAGCAGCTTAGTCCCGACTAGCGGGGGGGCCAATGAGCAGTTCTTC.

The chain links TRBV5-1 to TRBJ2-6; 7 nucleotides agree with TRBD1. After removal of 7 bases from V and 0 bases from J, the junction contained 1 base not matched to a gene. Germline V gene sequence: CDR1 SGHRS, CDR2 YFSETQ. The CDR3 totals 14 residues. CDR3: CASSGGSGANVLTF. The CDR3 DNA is TGCGCCAGCTCAGGGGGCTCTGGGGCCAACGTCCTGACTTTC.

The chain links TRBV19 to TRBJ1-5, with TRBD1 matching 12 bases. CDR1 and CDR2 (germline): LNHDA, SQIVND (reference sequence). V was pared by 0 bases and J by 7 bases, with 4 bases of the junction left unmatched. The CDR3 spans 16 residues. The CDR3 loop is CASSIEGQGADQPQHF. The CDR3 nucleotides read TGTGCCAGTAGTATAGAGGGACAGGGGGCGGACCAGCCCCAGCATTTT. Full variable domain (rest looked up from reference TRBV19 and TRBJ1-5): DGGITQSPKYLFRKEGQNVTLSCEQNLNHDAMYWYRQDPGQGLRLIYYSQIVNDFQKGDIAEGYSVSREKKESFPLTVTSAQKNPTAFYLCASSIEGQGADQPQHFGDGTRLSIL.

The chain joins TRBV4-1 to TRBJ2-5, with 10 positions matching TRBD1. The CDR3 is made up of 16 amino acids. The V gene end was trimmed by 3 bases and the J gene end by 3 bases; junction bases not matched to a gene: 7. Germline CDR1 and CDR2: MGHRA and YSYEKL. CDR3 DNA: TGCGCCAGCAGCCAGATCGCCGGGACAGGGGAAGAGACCCAGTACTTC. Its protein is CASSQIAGTGEETQYF.

This clone was detected once. This chain joins TRBV5-4 and TRBJ1-1; a possible D gene is TRBD1 (5 bases). The ends were cut back, 4 bases at V and 1 base at J, with 17 bases in the middle. The CDR3 sequence is 16 residues long. From germline, CDR1 is SGHNT and CDR2 YYREEE (reference sequence). For the CDR3, the DNA is TGTGCCAGCAGCGCGGGGGGAGGGGCGGGGAACACTGAAGCTTTCTTT. Its protein product is CASSAGGGAGNTEAFF.

J is TRBJ2-1 and V is TRBV15, with D possibly matching TRBD2 (5 bases). Germline V lookup: CDR1 LNHNV, CDR2 YYDKDF (reference sequence). Deletions cut 3 bases from V and 2 bases from J, with 14 bases between. CDR3 length: 16 amino acids. The CDR3 sequence: CATSRRSGIPYNEQFF. The CDR3 region has the DNA TGTGCCACCAGCAGGAGGTCGGGGATTCCCTACAATGAGCAGTTCTTC. The complete variable domain, with remaining parts taken from reference TRBV15 and TRBJ2-1, reads DAMVIQNPRYQVTQFGKPVTLSCSQTLNHNVMYWYQQKSSQAPKLLFHYYDKDFNNEADTPDNFQSRRPNTSFCFLDIRSPGLGDTAMYLCATSRRSGIPYNEQFFGPGTRLTVL.

The J gene is TRBJ1-1, the V gene TRBV5-8, with 9 bases matching TRBD1. The CDR3 is made up of 19 amino acids. The J segment lost 3 bases and the V segment lost 2 bases, leaving 17 bases of the junction unmatched. Germline values: CDR1 SGHTS, CDR2 YDEGEE. CDR3 in amino acids: CASSLWVWGTGSGDTEAFF. The CDR3 nucleotides read TGTGCCAGCAGCTTATGGGTTTGGGGGACAGGGTCGGGCGACACTGAAGCTTTCTTT.

This chain connects TRBV6-2 or TRBV6-3 to TRBJ2-5; D remains unclear. V was trimmed by 4 bases and J by 1 base, leaving 10 bases between them. CDR1 is MNHEY and CDR2 is SVGEGT in the germline V gene. This CDR3 contains 14 residues. The CDR3 nucleotides read TGTGCCAGCAGTTTACGATCGGTCCAAGAGACCCAGTACTTC. The encoded protein is CASSLRSVQETQYF.

The J gene is TRBJ1-2, the V gene TRBV2; D remains ambiguous. This CDR3 has 14 residues. The V gene's germline CDR1 is SNHLY and CDR2 FYNNEI. Between the trimmed V and J ends, which lost 0 bases and 7 bases, there was a span of 12 bases. CDR3 residues: CASSEAALGSGYTF. In DNA form, the CDR3 reads TGTGCCAGCAGTGAAGCGGCACTGGGGAGTGGCTACACCTTC.

This chain links TRBV24-1 with TRBJ1-5; 9 nucleotides align to TRBD1. Germline CDR1 reads KGHDR; CDR2 reads SFDVKD. J was trimmed by 4 bases and V by 4 bases; bases with no gene match: 10. CDR3 size: 17 residues. Written as DNA, the CDR3 is TGTGCCACCAGTGACCTGGGGCCGGGACAGGGTAATCAGCCCCAGCATTTT. Residues: CATSDLGPGQGNQPQHF.

V gene TRBV28 combines with J gene TRBJ2-1, with 9 bases fitting TRBD2. Germline V lookup: CDR1 MDHEN, CDR2 SYDVKM. With 5 bases clipped from V and 4 bases from J, the junction kept 9 bases outside the gene matches. The CDR3 totals 16 residues. As DNA, the CDR3 is TGTGCCAGCAGTCCAAACCCGGGACTAGCTTACAATGAGCAGTTCTTC. Its translation is CASSPNPGLAYNEQFF.

This chain uses TRBV18 with TRBJ1-1; D unclear. V was pared by 6 bases and J by 1 base, with 12 bases between. The CDR3 extends over 14 amino acids. Germline loops: CDR1 KGHSH, CDR2 LQKENI. The CDR3 protein is CASSLLEGNTEAFF. In nucleotides, the CDR3 is TGTGCCAGCTCGCTTTTGGAGGGGAACACTGAAGCTTTCTTT.